The rows below give T cell receptor beta chains drawn from one sample of a study of cytomegalovirus exposure and HLA in healthy donors. Produced via immunoSEQ multiplex PCR; TCRdb's table is partial and in-frame only. This table has 90,000 or so clones, 82% appearing once. The sample comprised PBMCs. All receptors derive from a man younger than 45 in good health and CMV-seropositive. CDR3s include the opening cysteine and the closing phenylalanine or tryptophan. The order of the fields is D gene, clone size, V gene, J gene, CDR3 protein, CDR3 DNA. The D gene is left open where the match is weak. Only part of the rows carry a size: once, few, many, or a class if the clone is expanded.

TRBD1	few	TRBV7-9	TRBJ1-3	CASSQDRGLGNTIYF	TGTGCCAGCAGCCAGGACAGGGGGCTCGGAAACACCATATATTTT
TRBD1	.	TRBV6-1	TRBJ1-2	CASSEARDRGYGYTF	TGTGCCAGCAGTGAAGCCAGGGACAGGGGCTATGGCTACACCTTC
TRBD2	few	TRBV7-8	TRBJ2-7	CASSVSIAGAFYEQYF	TGTGCCAGCAGCGTCTCAATAGCGGGAGCTTTCTACGAGCAGTACTTC
TRBD1	.	TRBV18	TRBJ2-5	CASSGPGQGGETQYF	TGTGCCAGCTCAGGACCGGGACAGGGCGGAGAGACCCAGTACTTC
.	.	TRBV11-2	TRBJ1-3	CASGILGNTIYF	TGTGCCAGCGGTATACTTGGAAACACCATATATTTT
TRBD2	.	TRBV11-2	TRBJ2-2	CASSIGTSTGELFF	TGTGCCAGCAGCATAGGGACTAGCACCGGGGAGCTGTTTTTT
.	.	TRBV25-1	TRBJ2-5	CASSEGEGIKETQYF	TGTGCCAGCAGTGAGGGCGAGGGTATCAAAGAGACCCAGTACTTC
.	.	TRBV10-3	TRBJ2-2	CAISEGLANTGELFF	TGTGCCATCAGTGAGGGACTGGCGAACACCGGGGAGCTGTTTTTT
TRBD2	.	TRBV5-1	TRBJ2-3	CASSLSAGGSGTDTQYF	TGCGCCAGCAGCTTATCGGCGGGAGGTAGTGGCACAGATACGCAGTATTTT
.	.	TRBV5-1	TRBJ1-3	CASSSGLVSGNTIYF	TGCGCCAGCAGCTCGGGACTGGTCTCTGGAAACACCATATATTTT
.	few	TRBV10-3	TRBJ1-1	CAMGAVLNSEAFF	TGTGCCATGGGGGCGGTCTTAAACTCTGAAGCTTTCTTT
TRBD1	.	TRBV27	TRBJ2-3	CASSLGQGGADTQYF	TGTGCCAGCAGTTTGGGACAGGGGGGTGCAGATACGCAGTATTTT
.	.	TRBV5-1	TRBJ2-7	CASSLAVSSSYEQYF	TGCGCCAGCAGCTTGGCCGTCAGTTCCTCCTACGAGCAGTACTTC
.	.	TRBV5-4	TRBJ2-1	CASSLKRNNEQFF	TGTGCCAGCAGCTTAAAGCGAAACAATGAGCAGTTCTTC
TRBD2	.	TRBV27	TRBJ2-2	CASSPLIRLAGGLNTGELFF	TGTGCCAGCAGTCCTCTCATACGACTAGCGGGAGGGCTGAACACCGGGGAGCTGTTTTTT
.	.	TRBV13	TRBJ2-1	CASTKRGAGEQFF	TGTGCCAGCACAAAACGGGGGGCCGGTGAGCAGTTCTTC
.	.	TRBV5-6	TRBJ1-1	CASIRWASDTEAFF	TGTGCCAGCATCCGTTGGGCATCGGACACTGAAGCTTTCTTT
TRBD1	.	TRBV6-5	TRBJ1-4	CASSWGQGANEKLFF	TGTGCCAGCAGTTGGGGACAGGGGGCGAATGAAAAACTGTTTTTT
.	.	TRBV28	TRBJ2-7	CASSYRVLSYEQYF	TGTGCCAGCAGTTACAGGGTTTTATCCTACGAGCAGTACTTC
.	few	TRBV7-2	TRBJ2-1	CASSLDGRGHNEQFF	TGTGCCAGCAGCTTAGATGGGCGGGGTCACAATGAGCAGTTCTTC
TRBD1	.	TRBV5-4	TRBJ2-7	CASSPGQGAYEQYF	TGTGCCAGCAGCCCCGGTCAGGGGGCCTACGAGCAGTACTTC
TRBD2	once	TRBV27	TRBJ2-1	CASSPGLAGQEQFF	TGTGCCAGCAGTCCCGGACTAGCGGGACAGGAGCAGTTCTTC
.	.	TRBV6-1	TRBJ2-1	CASSEALRGWGSYNEQFF	TGTGCCAGCAGTGAAGCGCTCCGGGGTTGGGGCTCCTACAATGAGCAGTTCTTC
TRBD1	.	TRBV15	TRBJ1-2	CATPGQGPGGYTF	TGTGCCACCCCCGGACAGGGCCCCGGAGGCTACACCTTC
TRBD2	once	TRBV28	TRBJ2-1	CASRLGLAGPAEQFF	TGTGCCAGCAGGCTAGGACTAGCGGGACCGGCTGAGCAGTTCTTC
.	.	TRBV7-9	TRBJ2-7	CASSPGGYEQYF	TGTGCCAGCAGCCCAGGGGGGTACGAGCAGTACTTC
.	once	TRBV10-2	TRBJ2-7	CASRDTLMYEQYF	TGCGCCAGCAGAGACACCCTTATGTACGAGCAGTACTTC